Listed below are T cell receptor beta chains from one sample, sequenced in a study of blood T cell repertoires in COVID-19. Only in-frame clones appear in the TCRdb table, and some are missing; sequencing was by immunoSEQ multiplex PCR. The sample holds about 400,000 clones, 85% to 90% seen once. Input material: PBMCs or T cells enriched from blood (not recorded which). These receptors came from a woman aged 25-40 years who had recovered from COVID-19. Each CDR3 is given with its conserved first and last residue. Each record gives: J gene, D gene, V gene, clone size, CDR3 DNA, CDR3 protein. D genes are given only for firm matches. A row's size may be missing; if present it is once, few, many or a size class.

J: TRBJ2-3
D: NA
V: TRBV7-8
size: NA
DNA: TGTGCCAGCAGACCGGGTCCCACTCTCCCCTCGGATACGCAGTATTTT
CDR3: CASRPGPTLPSDTQYF

J: TRBJ1-2
D: NA
V: TRBV28
size: NA
DNA: TGTGCCAGCAGTCGCAGGCTCTTCTATGGCTACACCTTC
CDR3: CASSRRLFYGYTF

J: TRBJ1-3
D: TRBD1
V: TRBV11-2
size: NA
DNA: TGTGCCAGCAGCCCGAGGACAGGGGGTTTCTCTGGAAACACCATATATTTT
CDR3: CASSPRTGGFSGNTIYF

J: TRBJ1-2
D: NA
V: TRBV5-1
size: NA
DNA: TGCGCCAGCAGCTTGGATAGGCGGGACTATGGCTACACCTTC
CDR3: CASSLDRRDYGYTF

J: TRBJ2-7
D: NA
V: TRBV7-9
size: NA
DNA: TGTGCCAGCAGCTCTTTTCACGAGCAGTACTTC
CDR3: CASSSFHEQYF

J: TRBJ1-5
D: TRBD1
V: TRBV10-3
size: NA
DNA: TGTGCCATCGGAACTCGACAGGGAAATCCGCCCCAGCATTTT
CDR3: CAIGTRQGNPPQHF

J: TRBJ2-7
D: NA
V: TRBV13
size: NA
DNA: TGTGCCAGCAGAGCGCGCGGATCATCCTACGAGCAGTACTTC
CDR3: CASRARGSSYEQYF

J: TRBJ1-1
D: NA
V: TRBV5-6
size: NA
DNA: TGTGCCAGCAGCTCCCATTTTCTGAGGAGGAACACTGAAGCTTTCTTT
CDR3: CASSSHFLRRNTEAFF

J: TRBJ2-5
D: NA
V: TRBV7-2
size: NA
DNA: TGTGCCAGCAGCTTTACTAGAACGCAAGAGACCCAGTACTTC
CDR3: CASSFTRTQETQYF

J: TRBJ1-2
D: NA
V: TRBV2
size: NA
DNA: TGTGCCAGCAGTGAAACCGAGTTCTATGGCTACACCTTC
CDR3: CASSETEFYGYTF

J: TRBJ2-7
D: TRBD2
V: TRBV5-1
size: NA
DNA: TGCGCCAGCAGCTTGGGGGACTACTACGAGCAGTACTTC
CDR3: CASSLGDYYEQYF

J: TRBJ2-3
D: NA
V: TRBV25-1
size: NA
DNA: TGTGCCAGCAGTGAACTGGCAGGGGGCACAGATACGCAGTATTTT
CDR3: CASSELAGGTDTQYF

J: TRBJ2-3
D: TRBD2
V: TRBV10-3
size: NA
DNA: TGTGCCATCAGGCAGCGGGGTGCAGATACGCAGTATTTT
CDR3: CAIRQRGADTQYF

J: TRBJ1-6
D: NA
V: TRBV6-1
size: NA
DNA: TGTGCCAGCAGTGAGGTCATCCCCAGCTCCTATAATTCACCCCTCCACTTT
CDR3: CASSEVIPSSYNSPLHF

J: TRBJ1-6
D: NA
V: TRBV7-9
size: few
DNA: TGTGCCAGCACCCCTCTTGAGGGTGAATCACCCCTCCACTTT
CDR3: CASTPLEGESPLHF

J: TRBJ2-5
D: TRBD2
V: TRBV12-5
size: NA
DNA: TGTGCTAGTGGTCGGGGACTAGCGGGAGGGGGAGAGACCCAGTACTTC
CDR3: CASGRGLAGGGETQYF

J: TRBJ2-7
D: TRBD1
V: TRBV7-3
size: NA
DNA: TGTGCCAGCAGCTCGGACAGGGGCTACGAGCAGTACTTC
CDR3: CASSSDRGYEQYF

J: TRBJ2-7
D: TRBD1
V: TRBV28
size: NA
DNA: TGTGCCAGCAGTCTACTTAGTGGGACAGGGGGCCTTGAGCAGTACTTC
CDR3: CASSLLSGTGGLEQYF

J: TRBJ2-5
D: NA
V: TRBV27
size: NA
DNA: TGTGCCAGCAGTCCCGCAACCGGTAGTGTGGAGACCCAGTACTTC
CDR3: CASSPATGSVETQYF

J: TRBJ1-3
D: NA
V: TRBV7-2
size: NA
DNA: TGTGCCAGCAGCTCCCGGTCTGGAAACACCATATATTTT
CDR3: CASSSRSGNTIYF

J: TRBJ1-4
D: TRBD1
V: TRBV10-3
size: NA
DNA: TGTGCCATCAGTGAGTCAGCTGGCAGGGGGCAGTACGAAAAACTGTTTTTT
CDR3: CAISESAGRGQYEKLFF

J: TRBJ1-5
D: TRBD1
V: TRBV6-5
size: NA
DNA: TGTGCCAGCAGCCGGACAGGGGTTAATCAGCCCCAGCATTTT
CDR3: CASSRTGVNQPQHF

J: TRBJ2-1
D: TRBD1
V: TRBV10-1
size: NA
DNA: TGCGCCAGCAGGGCGGACAGGGGATGGGACAATGAGCAGTTCTTC
CDR3: CASRADRGWDNEQFF

J: TRBJ2-7
D: NA
V: TRBV7-9
size: NA
DNA: TGTGCCAGCAGCTTAGGTTCCCGGCGGGACGAGCCCTACGAGCAGTACTTC
CDR3: CASSLGSRRDEPYEQYF

J: TRBJ2-1
D: NA
V: TRBV5-1
size: NA
DNA: TGCGCCAGCAGCCTTGGACTCGTCTCCTACAATGAGCAGTTCTTC
CDR3: CASSLGLVSYNEQFF

J: TRBJ2-2
D: TRBD1
V: TRBV4-2
size: NA
DNA: TGTGCCAGCAGCCCACGGACAGGAGACACCGGGGAGCTGTTTTTT
CDR3: CASSPRTGDTGELFF

J: TRBJ2-3
D: TRBD1
V: TRBV4-3
size: NA
DNA: TGCGCCAGCAGCCCCGGGACAGGGATCGATACGCAGTATTTT
CDR3: CASSPGTGIDTQYF

J: TRBJ1-2
D: NA
V: TRBV19
size: few
DNA: TGTGCCAGTAGTATGGAACAGGGTTGGCGGAACTATGGCTACACCTTC
CDR3: CASSMEQGWRNYGYTF

J: TRBJ1-5
D: TRBD1
V: TRBV10-3
size: few
DNA: TGTGCCATCAGAGATGAACAGGGGCAGGGTCAGCCCCAGCATTTT
CDR3: CAIRDEQGQGQPQHF

J: TRBJ1-6
D: NA
V: TRBV30
size: NA
DNA: TGTGCCTGGAGTGAAGACGGAGCCTATAATTCACCCCTCCACTTT
CDR3: CAWSEDGAYNSPLHF

J: TRBJ2-3
D: TRBD2
V: TRBV28
size: NA
DNA: TGTGCCAGCAGTTTCTACGCGGGAGTCAAAGATACGCAGTATTTT
CDR3: CASSFYAGVKDTQYF

J: TRBJ2-7
D: NA
V: TRBV28
size: NA
DNA: TGTGCCAGCAGCCCTCAACTTGGGCAGTACTTC
CDR3: CASSPQLGQYF

J: TRBJ1-1
D: NA
V: TRBV9
size: NA
DNA: TGTGCCAGCAGCGTAGTTTATAGGAACACTGAAGCTTTCTTT
CDR3: CASSVVYRNTEAFF

J: TRBJ1-5
D: TRBD1
V: TRBV2
size: NA
DNA: TGTGCCAGCACGAAGGAGGGGGCGAGCAATCAGCCCCAGCATTTT
CDR3: CASTKEGASNQPQHF

J: TRBJ1-2
D: NA
V: TRBV27
size: once
DNA: TGTGCCAGCAGTCTCTCCTCAGGCACGATTAACTATGGCTACACCTTC
CDR3: CASSLSSGTINYGYTF

J: TRBJ1-3
D: NA
V: TRBV12-5
size: NA
DNA: TGTGCTAGTGGTTTGGGTGTTTCGGGAAACACCATATATTTT
CDR3: CASGLGVSGNTIYF

J: TRBJ2-3
D: TRBD2
V: TRBV7-9
size: once
DNA: TGTGCCAGCAGCTCTAGCGGATACACAGATACGCAGTATTTT
CDR3: CASSSSGYTDTQYF

J: TRBJ2-5
D: TRBD1
V: TRBV2
size: NA
DNA: TGTGCCAGCAGTACCGGACAGGTCCTCGGGGAGACCCAGTACTTC
CDR3: CASSTGQVLGETQYF

J: TRBJ1-3
D: TRBD1
V: TRBV9
size: NA
DNA: TGTGCCAGCAGCGCAGGGGGATCTAGTCGAAACACCATATATTTT
CDR3: CASSAGGSSRNTIYF

J: TRBJ2-1
D: TRBD2
V: TRBV14
size: NA
DNA: TGTGCCAGCAGCCGCCCCGGGACTAGCGGGGGGAATGAGCAGTTCTTC
CDR3: CASSRPGTSGGNEQFF

J: TRBJ2-5
D: TRBD2
V: TRBV3-1/TRBV3-2
size: NA
DNA: TGTGCCAGCAGCCAAGAGATGGAGGCGGGAGATTTTGGAGAGACCCAGTACTTC
CDR3: CASSQEMEAGDFGETQYF

J: TRBJ1-2
D: NA
V: TRBV6-5
size: NA
DNA: TGTGCCAGCAGCCGAGCAAGCAACTATGGCTACACCTTC
CDR3: CASSRASNYGYTF

J: TRBJ2-5
D: TRBD2
V: TRBV9
size: NA
DNA: TGTGCCAGCAGCGTAGCGGGAGGGCAAGAGACCCAGTACTTC
CDR3: CASSVAGGQETQYF

J: TRBJ2-1
D: TRBD2
V: TRBV4-1
size: few
DNA: TGCGCCAGCAGCCGAGGGAGGGGCTTCTACAATGAGCAGTTCTTC
CDR3: CASSRGRGFYNEQFF

J: TRBJ2-7
D: TRBD1
V: TRBV6-6
size: few
DNA: TGTGCCAGCAGACCGGGACAGGTGTCAGGCGAGCAGTACTTC
CDR3: CASRPGQVSGEQYF

J: TRBJ2-7
D: NA
V: TRBV5-1
size: NA
DNA: TGCGCCAGCAGCTTCGATTACGGCGGAAGGAACGAGCAGTACTTC
CDR3: CASSFDYGGRNEQYF

J: TRBJ2-7
D: TRBD1
V: TRBV30
size: NA
DNA: TGTGCCTGGAGCCCGGGACAGCCCTACGAGCAGTACTTC
CDR3: CAWSPGQPYEQYF

J: TRBJ1-6
D: TRBD1
V: TRBV7-8
size: NA
DNA: TGTGCCAGCAGTTTCGACAGGGGTCCAGGGAATTCACCCCTCCACTTT
CDR3: CASSFDRGPGNSPLHF

J: TRBJ2-7
D: TRBD1
V: TRBV5-1
size: NA
DNA: TGCGCCAGCAGGCTAAGTCTCGGGACAGACTCCTACGAGCAGTACTTC
CDR3: CASRLSLGTDSYEQYF

J: TRBJ2-2
D: NA
V: TRBV30
size: NA
DNA: TGTGCCTTTCCCCGCCGGAATGCGGACACCGGGGAGCTGTTTTTT
CDR3: CAFPRRNADTGELFF

J: TRBJ1-1
D: NA
V: TRBV30
size: NA
DNA: TGTGCCTCCCGGGACTCTCGAGCTTTCTTT
CDR3: CASRDSRAFF

J: TRBJ2-3
D: TRBD2
V: TRBV5-4
size: once
DNA: TGTGCCAGCACCCTGGGACTAGCGGGCACAGATACGCAGTATTTT
CDR3: CASTLGLAGTDTQYF

J: TRBJ2-2
D: TRBD1
V: TRBV24-1
size: once
DNA: TGTGCCACCAGTGACACCCGGGACAGGGGCACCGGGGAGCTGTTTTTT
CDR3: CATSDTRDRGTGELFF

J: TRBJ1-5
D: TRBD1
V: TRBV5-1
size: NA
DNA: TGCGCCAGCAGCTTGACAGGGGGCGAGCCCCAGCATTTT
CDR3: CASSLTGGEPQHF

J: TRBJ2-7
D: TRBD1
V: TRBV19
size: NA
DNA: TGTGCCAGTACCCCCGGACAGGGGGCGTGGGAGCAGTACTTC
CDR3: CASTPGQGAWEQYF